This T cell receptor beta chain was documented in a study of T cell responses to AZD1222 COVID-19 vaccine. Looked up from germline, CDR1 is MDHEN and CDR2 is SYDVKM. This CDR3 spans 12 amino acids. V lost 6 bases and J lost 4, with 9 bases in between. Note on this clone: What it recognizes is unknown.

Study observations and caveats: Sampling that yielded the repertoires occurred only after the peak T cell response.

The table came from immunoSEQ multiplex PCR; TCRdb's copy has only in-frame clones and leaves some out. Counted here are 200,000 to 250,000 clones, about 92% occurring once; the ten biggest clones make up roughly 1%. The chain links TRBV28 to TRBJ1-1; D remains unclear. Source: peripheral blood, taken on day 0 of MenACWY control vaccination. The source of this sequence is an adult in good health. CDR3: CASSLASTEAFF. In nucleotides, the CDR3 is TGTGCCAGCAGCCTCGCGAGCACTGAAGCTTTCTTT.